One T cell receptor beta chain is described in this entry. Its antigen remains unknown. Documented time point: week 5, during vaccination. Each dose of the vaccine consisted of 300 ug of mutant IDH1 20-mer peptide, with topical imiquimod. The study enrolled donors with new WHO grade 3 or 4 IDH1-mutant, ATRX-lost astrocytomas. This sample was taken from a study of a mutant IDH1 vaccine in newly diagnosed glioma. Study-wide context: Vaccines were begun 4-6 weeks after radiotherapy alone, or with temozolomide cycles. Patients got radiotherapy, temozolomide, or both beforehand, and most got both.

The CDR3 has 15 amino acids. V shed 4 bases and J 1 base; nucleotides not matched to a gene: 7. In germline, CDR1 is SGDLS, CDR2 YYNGEE. Using immunoSEQ multiplex PCR, the repertoire was profiled, and TCRdb retains in-frame clones only, with some absent. The sample shows 35,000 to 45,000 clones, about four fifths of them seen only once. Here the sequenced sample was PBMCs, taken from a glioma patient whose treatment included an IDH1 peptide vaccine. This sequence originates from a man aged 45-60 years with glioma. This sequence joins TRBV9 and TRBJ1-2, with 7 nucleotides matching TRBD1. The CDR3 loop is CASSPGTAVNYGYTF. DNA of the CDR3: TGTGCCAGCAGCCCCGGGACAGCCGTTAACTATGGCTACACCTTC.